The present T cell receptor beta chain was sequenced within a study of early T cells in non-severe SARS-CoV-2 infection. The overall study: Unsorted whole blood bulk RNA was sequenced, with unpaired chains.

V was trimmed by 6 bases and J by 12 bases, leaving 14 bases between them. In germline, CDR1 is SNHLY, CDR2 FYNNEI. The CDR3 runs to 12 residues. A single record per CDR3 protein comes from TCRdb applying MiXCR to the 5' RACE reads. In the table there are 45,000 to 70,000 distinct CDR3 sequences, more than 9% of which are singletons. This TCR derives from an adult who was a healthcare worker with PCR-confirmed SARS-CoV-2 infection or an uninfected control (not recorded which). The chain employs TRBV2 and TRBJ2-2; no reliable D call. Sequenced input: whole blood. CDR3 coding DNA: TGTGCCAGCAGCGGTGGTCTCCCGAAGCTGTTTTTT. Translating it yields CASSGGLPKLFF.